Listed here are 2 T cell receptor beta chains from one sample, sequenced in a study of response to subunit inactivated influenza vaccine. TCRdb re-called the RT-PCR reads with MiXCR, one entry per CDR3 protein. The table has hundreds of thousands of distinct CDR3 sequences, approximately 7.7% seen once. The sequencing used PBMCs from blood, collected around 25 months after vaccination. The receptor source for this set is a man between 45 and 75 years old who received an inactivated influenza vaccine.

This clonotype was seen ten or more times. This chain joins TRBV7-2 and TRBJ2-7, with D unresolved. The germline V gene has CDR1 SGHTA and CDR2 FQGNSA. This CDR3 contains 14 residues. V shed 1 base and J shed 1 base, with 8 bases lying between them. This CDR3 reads CASSLEATSYEQYF. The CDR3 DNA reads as TGTGCCAGCAGCTTAGAGGCAACATCCTACGAGCAGTACTTC.

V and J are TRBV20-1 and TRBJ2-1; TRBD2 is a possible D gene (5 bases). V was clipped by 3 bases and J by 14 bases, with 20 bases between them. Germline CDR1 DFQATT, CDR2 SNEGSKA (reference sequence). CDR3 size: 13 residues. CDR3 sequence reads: CSARSVSEPIEFF. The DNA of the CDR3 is TGCAGTGCTAGGTCGGTTAGCGAACCGATAGAGTTCTTC.